The 9 T cell receptor beta chains in this list originate from one sample, sequenced in a study of identical twins. MiXCR, applied by TCRdb to the 5' RACE reads, yields one record per CDR3 protein. The repertoire holds 310,000 or so distinct CDR3 sequences, with under 9.5% as singletons. This sample also belongs to another study, concerning yellow fever vaccine responses in identical twins.

Sample: memory (CD45RO+) T cells sorted from blood. These receptors were collected from a woman under 30 in good health.

This clonotype was detected only a few times. This rearrangement joins TRBV18 to TRBJ1-6; D ambiguous. The V and J ends lost 0 bases and 7 bases respectively, with 10 bases between them. The germline CDR1 and CDR2 sequences are KGHSH and LQKENI. The CDR3 sequence is 15 residues long. The CDR3 nucleotides read TGTGCCAGCTCACCACCGGGGTTCCAGAATTCACCCCTCCACTTT. Translation: CASSPPGFQNSPLHF.

This clonotype turned up a few times. The chain recombines TRBV5-1 with TRBJ2-7; TRBD1 matches at 8 bases. The J segment lost 6 bases and the V segment lost 2 bases, leaving 7 bases of the junction unmatched. Looked up from germline, CDR1 is SGHRS and CDR2 is YFSETQ. The CDR3 covers 14 residues. CDR3 protein: CASSLVTGGREQYF. Written as DNA, the CDR3 is TGCGCCAGCAGCTTAGTTACAGGGGGGCGCGAGCAGTACTTC.

This clonotype came up many times. V is TRBV12-3 or TRBV12-4 and J is TRBJ2-7; tentative D call: TRBD2 (6 bases). Trimming left V 5 bases short and J 0 bases short, with 23 bases between. The CDR3 covers 18 residues. The CDR3 region is CASSLNSWLAATSYEQYF. Written as DNA, the CDR3 is TGTGCCAGCAGTCTCAACTCTTGGTTAGCGGCCACCTCCTACGAGCAGTACTTC.

This clonotype was seen a few times. This chain connects TRBV28 to TRBJ2-1; D is possibly TRBD1 (6 bases). The CDR3 consists of 13 residues. Trimming took 7 bases from V and 8 from J, leaving 15 bases between them. CDR1 is MDHEN, CDR2 SYDVKM, per germline. Here the CDR3 reads CASKQGLRDEQFF. CDR3 DNA sequence: TGTGCCAGCAAACAGGGCTTACGCGATGAGCAGTTCTTC.

This clonotype came up many times. The chain employs TRBV5-1 and TRBJ2-3, with TRBD2 identical over 14 bases. Germline V lookup: CDR1 SGHRS, CDR2 YFSETQ. The trim removed 4 bases at V and 2 bases at J, leaving 6 bases unmatched. The CDR3 covers 17 residues. The CDR3 loop is CASSHGLAGGPTDTQYF. The CDR3 DNA follows: TGCGCCAGCAGCCATGGACTAGCGGGGGGCCCCACAGATACGCAGTATTTT.

This clonotype was counted at least ten times. DNA for the CDR3: TGTGCCGCCGGGACGGTTTACACCGGGGAGCTGTTTTTT. This translates into CAAGTVYTGELFF. V gene TRBV10-3 combines with J gene TRBJ2-2; D tentatively reads TRBD1 or TRBD2 (5 bases each). Germline CDR1 is ENHRY and CDR2 is SYGVKD. Trimming left V 11 bases short and J 3 bases short, with 13 bases between. This CDR3 is built from 13 residues.

CDR3 sequence (DNA): TGTGCCAGCATGGGAAGGGCCCTAATCGATCTGTTTTTT. Residues: CASMGRALIDLFF. The chain is built from TRBV6-1 and TRBJ1-4; no reliable D call. Trimming shortened V by 7 bases and J by 14 bases, and 20 bases separated the two germline ends. Germline V lookup: CDR1 MNHNS, CDR2 SASEGT. The CDR3 consists of 13 residues.

This clonotype was counted between two and nine times. The chain uses TRBV20-1 and TRBJ2-1; no firm D call. Germline lookup yields CDR1 DFQATT and CDR2 SNEGSKA (reference sequence). CDR3 length: 13 amino acids. Deletions cut 1 base from V and 4 bases from J, with 8 bases between. CDR3 sequence reads: CSARAQAYNEQFF. CDR3 coding DNA: TGCAGTGCTAGAGCCCAGGCGTACAATGAGCAGTTCTTC.

A few counts support this clonotype. V is TRBV14 and J is TRBJ2-5; 8 bases agree with TRBD2. The CDR3 is 18 amino acids. V shed 0 bases, J shed 2 bases, and the junction held 11 bases outside the gene matches. From germline, CDR1 is SGHDN and CDR2 FVKESK. This CDR3 reads CASSQDPGLVPLQETQYF. CDR3 nucleotides: TGTGCCAGCAGCCAAGATCCGGGACTAGTTCCGCTTCAAGAGACCCAGTACTTC.